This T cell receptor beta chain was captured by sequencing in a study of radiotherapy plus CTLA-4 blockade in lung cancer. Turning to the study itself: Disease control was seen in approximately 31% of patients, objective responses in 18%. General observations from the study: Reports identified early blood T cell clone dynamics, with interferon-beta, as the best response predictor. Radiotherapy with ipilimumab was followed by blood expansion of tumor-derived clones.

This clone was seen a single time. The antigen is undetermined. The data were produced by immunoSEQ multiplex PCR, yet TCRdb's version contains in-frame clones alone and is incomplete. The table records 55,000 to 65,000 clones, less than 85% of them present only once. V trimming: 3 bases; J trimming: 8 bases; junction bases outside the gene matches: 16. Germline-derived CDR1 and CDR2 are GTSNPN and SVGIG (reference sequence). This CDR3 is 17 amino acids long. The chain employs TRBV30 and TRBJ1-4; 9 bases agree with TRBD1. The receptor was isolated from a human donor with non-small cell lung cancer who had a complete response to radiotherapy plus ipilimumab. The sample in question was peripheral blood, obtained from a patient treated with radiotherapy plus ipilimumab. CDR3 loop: CAWRRTRFRDRDEKLFF. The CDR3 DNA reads TGTGCCTGGAGACGTACTCGCTTTCGGGACAGGGACGAAAAACTGTTTTTT.